This TCR beta chain was sequenced in a study of shared clonotypes between healthy human individuals. General observations from the study: Estimated clonotype richness was generally higher in naive than memory subsets.

Genomic DNA of each subset was evenly split across several immunoSEQ plates. In the source study's methods: Because ImmunoSEQ provided only junction sequences with no quality scores, the filtering differed. Method: immunoSEQ multiplex PCR; TCRdb's copy keeps in-frame clones and lacks some. V, J and clone size are taken as reported in that table, and D and trimming were inferred from the DNA itself. This table has some 2.1 million clones, 85% to 95% appearing once. With respect to this clone: Its target is unknown.

CD4+ cells underwent separation, giving CD45RA+ naive and CD45RA-negative memory subsets. The germline gives CDR1 MNHNS, CDR2 SASEGT. V shed 4 bases and J shed 4 bases, with 13 bases lying between them. CDR3 length: 15 amino acids. The chain combines TRBV6-1 with TRBJ1-4, with TRBD1 as a possible D gene (5 bases). Input material: naive CD4+ T cells sorted from blood. The subset denotes: CD45RA+ positively selected. This clonotype was obtained from a young man in good health. This chain's CDR3 is CASSASGTYNEKLFF. The CDR3 DNA sequence: TGTGCCAGCAGTGCGTCCGGGACGTATAATGAAAAACTGTTTTTT.